This T cell receptor beta chain was retrieved from a study of T cell changes during pregnancy in multiple sclerosis. This CDR3 has 15 amino acids. After removal of 0 bases from V and 3 bases from J, the junction contained 3 bases not matched to a gene. Germline CDR1 is SGHTA and CDR2 is FQGTGA. Profiled with immunoSEQ multiplex PCR; TCRdb holds only in-frame clones, not every one. The sample lists approximately 30,000 clones, 75% to 90% occurring once. The V and J genes are TRBV7-3 and TRBJ2-7, with 9 nucleotides matching TRBD1. This clonotype was sampled from a female donor with multiple sclerosis, enrolled in a pregnancy study. Source: CD8+ T cells from peripheral blood mononuclear cells, taken in the second trimester of pregnancy. CDR3 amino acids: CASSLTGTGRYEQYF. In nucleotides, the CDR3 is TGTGCCAGCAGCTTAACCGGGACAGGGCGCTACGAGCAGTACTTC.